This T cell receptor beta chain was profiled in a study of cytomegalovirus exposure and HLA in healthy donors. Study-level points and caveats: Among CMV-associated TCR beta chains, most appeared HLA-restricted in a later analysis.

PCR employed 60 Vbeta and 13 Jbeta primers. Per the study methods: Later reanalysis found 75 million to 95 million unique TCR beta chains, around 11 million of them shared. Repertoires were generated with immunoSEQ multiplex PCR, while TCRdb's copy carries only in-frame clones and drops some. For V, J and clone size, that table is used; D and trimming come from the DNA. The data show 150,000 to 200,000 clones, 80% seen once. On this clone: The antigen remains undetermined.

Donors showed nominal health when sampled, although they likely had unrecorded immune exposures. This TCR was sampled from a male donor in good health and CMV-seropositive. Specimen: PBMCs.

This CDR3 reads CASSEGRVNGYTF. CDR3 coding DNA: TGTGCCAGCAGTGAGGGCAGGGTTAATGGCTACACCTTC. The V and J genes are TRBV2 and TRBJ1-2; weak D call: TRBD1 (5 bases). The CDR3 is made up of 13 amino acids. CDR1 SNHLY and CDR2 FYNNEI come from the germline V gene. The ends were cut back, 3 bases at V and 6 bases at J, with 11 bases in the middle.